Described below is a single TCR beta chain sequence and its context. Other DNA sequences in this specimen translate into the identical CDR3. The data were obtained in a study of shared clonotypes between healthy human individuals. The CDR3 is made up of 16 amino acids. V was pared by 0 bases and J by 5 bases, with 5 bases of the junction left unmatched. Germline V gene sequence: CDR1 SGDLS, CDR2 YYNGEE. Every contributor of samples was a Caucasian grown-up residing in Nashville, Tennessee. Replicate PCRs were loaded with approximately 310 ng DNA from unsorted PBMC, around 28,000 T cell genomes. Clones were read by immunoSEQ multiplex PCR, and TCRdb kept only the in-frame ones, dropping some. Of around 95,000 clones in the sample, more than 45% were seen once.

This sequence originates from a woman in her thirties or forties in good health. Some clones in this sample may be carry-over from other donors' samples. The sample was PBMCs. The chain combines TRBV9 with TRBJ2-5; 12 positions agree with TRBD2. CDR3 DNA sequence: TGTGCCAGCAGCGTAGCGGGGCTAGCGGGAGGGGAGACCCAGTACTTC. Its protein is CASSVAGLAGGETQYF.